Listed below are T cell receptor beta chains from one sample, sequenced in a study of a mutant IDH1 vaccine in newly diagnosed glioma. The data were produced by immunoSEQ multiplex PCR, yet TCRdb's version contains in-frame clones alone and is incomplete. In the table there are roughly 60,000 clones, 80% to 90% of which are singletons. Their cognate antigens are unknown. The material was PBMCs, obtained from a glioma patient whose treatment included an IDH1 peptide vaccine. Receptor source: a woman between 45 and 65 years old with glioma. Both conserved end residues are part of each CDR3. Fields, in order: V gene, clone size, D gene, J gene, CDR3 DNA, CDR3 protein. D genes are given only for firm matches. Part of the rows lack a size; the others show once, few, many or a class for expanded clones.

>TRBV7-9|NA|TRBD1|TRBJ2-7
TGTGCCAGCAGCATGACTAAAGGGACAGCGAAAACCTACGAGCAGTACTTC
CASSMTKGTAKTYEQYF
>TRBV28|NA|NA|TRBJ2-3
TGTGCCAGCAGTTTCCGCAGACAGACTAGCACAGATACGCAGTATTTT
CASSFRRQTSTDTQYF
>TRBV4-1|NA|TRBD2|TRBJ2-5
TGCGCCAGCAGCCAGGTTGCGGGGGGAGAGACCCAGTACTTC
CASSQVAGGETQYF
>TRBV7-9|NA|TRBD2|TRBJ2-5
TGTGCCAGCAGCCGCGGGACTAGCCAAGAGACCCAGTACTTC
CASSRGTSQETQYF
>TRBV27|NA|NA|TRBJ2-1
TGTGCCAGCAGTCCTAGACTAGTGGATGAGCAGTTCTTC
CASSPRLVDEQFF
>TRBV5-1|NA|NA|TRBJ2-7
TGCGCCAGCAGCGCCGGAGCCTACGAGCAGTACTTC
CASSAGAYEQYF
>TRBV4-2|NA|NA|TRBJ2-3
TGTGCCAGCAGCCCCCCTGGACAGCGGGGAGATACGCAGTATTTT
CASSPPGQRGDTQYF
>TRBV7-8|NA|NA|TRBJ1-5
TGTGCCAGCAGACCCAGGGGAAGTGACAATCAGCCCCAGCATTTT
CASRPRGSDNQPQHF
>TRBV5-6|NA|TRBD1|TRBJ2-1
TGTGCCAGCAGCTGGGGGAAGGGGGCGAATGAGCAGTTCTTC
CASSWGKGANEQFF
>TRBV4-2|once|NA|TRBJ1-4
TGTGCCAGCAGCCCTCGACACGCAACTAATGAAAAACTGTTTTTT
CASSPRHATNEKLFF
>TRBV14|NA|NA|TRBJ2-7
TGTGCCAGCAGCCGCGTAGGCGAGCAGTACTTC
CASSRVGEQYF
>TRBV19|NA|NA|TRBJ1-1
TGTGCCAGTAGCTCCGGTGGGGGCACTGAAGCTTTCTTT
CASSSGGGTEAFF
>TRBV15|NA|NA|TRBJ2-1
TGTGCCACCAGCAGACCTTGGACAGCAGCCACGGACAATGAGCAGTTCTTC
CATSRPWTAATDNEQFF
>TRBV30|NA|NA|TRBJ1-4
TGTGCCTGGAGTGTAGCGGGGCCTGAAAAACTGTTTTTT
CAWSVAGPEKLFF